This T cell receptor beta chain was sequenced in a study of graft-versus-host responses after intestinal transplantation. Regarding the study as a whole: Maximum circulating GvH clone levels tracked with early post-transplant HvG decreases. High graft-versus-host to host-versus-graft clonal ratios were found in allografts of patients who had graft-donor T cell macrochimerism.

On this clone: Its cognate antigen is unknown.

CDR1 is SGHNT and CDR2 is YYREEE in the germline V gene (reference sequence). Trimming removed 1 base from V and 6 bases from J; junction bases left unmatched: 6. CDR3 length equals 15 residues. TCRdb's table, derived via immunoSEQ multiplex PCR, lists solely in-frame clones and lacks some. The repertoire includes approximately 94,000 clones, roughly 87% of them detected once, and around 0.86% sits in the top ten. The sample consisted of unstimulated CD4+ T cells sorted from spleen or lymph node cells, taken before transplant. The TCR originated in a human donor who was the organ donor for an intestinal transplant. V and J are TRBV5-4 and TRBJ2-1, with 8 bases lining up with TRBD1. The CDR3 spells CASSLTGTGPNEQFF. The CDR3 coding sequence is TGTGCCAGCAGCTTGACCGGGACAGGCCCCAATGAGCAGTTCTTC.